This T cell receptor beta chain was identified during a study of blood T cell repertoires in COVID-19 (dated by TCRdb to about 2020). About the full investigation: Collaborator samples came from the United States, Italy and Spain and covered acute and convalescent phases of COVID-19. Where available, HLA class I and class II types were obtained from metadata supplied by the sample provider rather than from assay-based typing. The prospective study material was composed of cDNA or gDNA derived from T cells, B-cell-depleted T cells, or PBMCs. Subjects who had been exposed to COVID-19, were actively infected with it, or had recovered from it provided the deeply sampled blood TCRbeta repertoires that made up the dataset. A de-identified subject ID, COVID-19 status, age in years and sex were almost always included in the sample metadata. The repertoires were made available in a free public database intended to serve as a resource for research on the immune response to SARS-CoV-2. Samples came from the ongoing ImmuneRACE study (first 160 participants) plus 1,254 subjects from 6 global collaborators.

The immunoSEQ Assay, a bias-controlled multiplex PCR, was used to amplify TCRbeta CDR3 regions from genomic DNA. Per the authors' processing: Nucleated cell counts per sample were estimated from amplification of reference gene primers within the assay. To quantify the absolute abundance of each unique TCRbeta CDR3 rearrangement, sequence reads were collapsed and filtered. For each sample, productive Simpson clonality was calculated as the square root of Simpson's diversity index over productive rearrangements. Sourced from immuneACCESS, this table was stored by TCRdb with only in-frame sequences that have V and J called. A share of the clones is absent; for the studies checked, an unresolved V gene accounts for under half, and the remainder has no known explanation. V, J and clone size reflect that table, while D and trimming were determined from the DNA. This sample lists about 64,000 clones; approximately 75% were detected once. Together, the top ten hold 15% of the sample.

Study-wide conclusions, independent of this receptor: Clinical and demographic metadata were provided uncurated, with the amount varying by source and participant.

V has 5 bases trimmed and J has 1 base trimmed; junction bases matching no gene number 9. The CDR3 numbers 16 residues from cysteine through phenylalanine. The retained sequence is limited to the CDR3, 48 bases, with the frame set at the first base. Looking up the germline V gene yields CDR1 SGHAT and CDR2 FQNNGV. About this clone: Its antigen target is currently unknown. The input lacks base qualities; no much larger clone sits a single base away.

The collaborating institutions used their own protocols to collect whole blood in K2EDTA tubes. For TCRbeta analysis, collaborators shipped samples in one of three forms: frozen whole blood, isolated PBMCs, or DNA extracted from either of those sample types. The sequence came from a man older than 75 with acute or convalescent COVID-19. What was sequenced was peripheral blood. The V and J segments used are TRBV11-2 and TRBJ2-3; TRBD2 agrees with 7 junctional bases. CDR3 protein: CASSPGLGRGTDTQYF. In nucleotides, the sequence is TGTGCCAGCAGCCCCGGACTAGGGCGGGGCACAGATACGCAGTATTTT.